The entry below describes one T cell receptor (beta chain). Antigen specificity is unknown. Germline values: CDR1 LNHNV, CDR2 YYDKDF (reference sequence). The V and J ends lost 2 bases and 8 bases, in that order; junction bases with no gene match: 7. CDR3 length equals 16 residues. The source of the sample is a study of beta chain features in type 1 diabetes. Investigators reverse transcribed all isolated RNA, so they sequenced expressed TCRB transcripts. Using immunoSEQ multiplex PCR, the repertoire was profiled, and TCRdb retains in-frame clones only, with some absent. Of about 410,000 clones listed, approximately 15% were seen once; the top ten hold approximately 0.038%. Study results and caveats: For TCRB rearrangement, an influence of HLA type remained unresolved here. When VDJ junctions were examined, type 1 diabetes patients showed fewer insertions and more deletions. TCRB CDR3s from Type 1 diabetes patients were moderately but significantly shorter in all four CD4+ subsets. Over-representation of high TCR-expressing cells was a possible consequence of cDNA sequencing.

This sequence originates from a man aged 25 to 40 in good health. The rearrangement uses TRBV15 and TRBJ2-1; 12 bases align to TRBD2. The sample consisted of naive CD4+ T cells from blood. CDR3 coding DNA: TGTGCCACCAGCAGATCACCTAGCGGGGGGGCGCATGAGCAGTTCTTC. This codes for CATSRSPSGGAHEQFF.